A single sample gave rise to the 11 T cell receptor beta chains below, sequenced in a study of T cells in Graves' hyperthyroidism and ophthalmopathy. Authors of the study amplified TCR beta CDR3 regions from RNA transcripts. TCR CDR3 underwent first-round RT-PCR with the HTBI primer set. TCRdb independently ran MiXCR on the multiplex PCR reads; one entry per CDR3 protein. The sample consists of roughly 360,000 distinct CDR3 sequences, about 13% of them appearing once. Sequenced input: blood. All receptors come from a man under 40 with Graves' hyperthyroidism that later progressed to Graves' ophthalmopathy.

This clonotype was observed at least ten times. The J gene is TRBJ2-1, the V gene TRBV9, with D possibly matching TRBD2 (7 bases). Germline V gene sequence: CDR1 SGDLS, CDR2 YYNGEE. This CDR3 has 15 amino acids. Trimming pared 0 bases from V and 6 bases from J, leaving 13 bases between. This CDR3 reads CASSVGGGAINEQFF. The CDR3 DNA sequence: TGTGCCAGCAGCGTAGGAGGGGGGGCAATCAATGAGCAGTTCTTC.

This clonotype was recorded at least ten times. CDR3 amino acids: CASSIERNQPQHF. Here the CDR3 DNA reads TGTGCCAGTAGTATAGAAAGAAATCAGCCCCAGCATTTT. This sequence joins TRBV19 and TRBJ1-5; D is unresolved. Germline values: CDR1 LNHDA, CDR2 SQIVND (reference sequence). The ends were cut back, 0 bases at V and 4 bases at J, with 4 bases in the middle. The CDR3 runs to 13 residues.

The V call is TRBV30, the J call TRBJ1-6, with unresolved D. The CDR3 is 12 amino acids. From germline, CDR1 is GTSNPN and CDR2 SVGIG (reference sequence). The V end lost 1 base, the J end lost 14 bases, and 12 bases lay between the germline ends. This chain's CDR3 is CAWSDPVSSLHF. Written as DNA, the CDR3 is TGTGCCTGGAGTGACCCGGTTTCGTCCCTCCACTTT.

The chain joins TRBV18 to TRBJ1-1; TRBD1 is a possible D gene (6 bases). The CDR3 extends over 15 amino acids. V lost 4 bases, J lost 2 bases, and 14 bases lay in between. The V gene's germline CDR1 is KGHSH and CDR2 LQKENI. DNA for the CDR3: TGTGCCAGCTCACTAGGACAGCCCCTAAACACTGAAGCTTTCTTT. Translation gives CASSLGQPLNTEAFF.

Details on this clonotype: This may arise from a read error, as a much more abundant clone is one base away. The chain combines TRBV6-1 with TRBJ1-4, with 9 positions matching TRBD1. This CDR3 spans 17 amino acids. Germline CDR1 MNHNS, CDR2 SASEGT. CDR3 DNA sequence: TGTGCCAGCGGTGAAGCGCTACAGGGGGCGAGAAGTGAAAAACTGTTTTTT. Translated: CASGEALQGARSEKLFF.

This clonotype was seen only a few times. The chain is built from TRBV6-4 and TRBJ1-2; tentatively, D is TRBD1 (5 bases). CDR1 and CDR2 from the germline V gene are MRHNA and SNTAGT. CDR3 length equals 15 residues. V gave up 0 bases and J gave up 8 bases, with 16 bases separating them. The DNA for the CDR3 is TGTGCCAGCAGTGACTCAGGGCAGGGCGGTGGCGGCTACACCTTC. Amino acid sequence: CASSDSGQGGGGYTF.

This clonotype was found many times. The V gene is TRBV2, the J gene TRBJ1-1; D uncertain. V was clipped by 5 bases and J by 0 bases, with 7 bases between them. The CDR3 contains 13 residues. CDR1 is SNHLY, CDR2 FYNNEI, per germline. For the CDR3, the DNA is TGTGCCAGCAGTAGGACCTTGAACACTGAAGCTTTCTTT. As protein: CASSRTLNTEAFF.

In this sample, this clonotype turned up a few times. The chain is built from TRBV19 and TRBJ1-5; perhaps TRBD1 as D (5 bases). CDR3 length: 16 amino acids. Germline CDR1 and CDR2: LNHDA and SQIVND (reference sequence). V was clipped by 7 bases and J by 0 bases, with 16 bases between them. CDR3 in amino acids: CASIDSKFYSNQPQHF. The CDR3 DNA sequence: TGTGCCAGTATAGACAGCAAGTTTTATAGCAATCAGCCCCAGCATTTT.

V and J are TRBV29-1 and TRBJ2-7; D is unresolved. The V and J ends lost 5 bases and 1 base respectively, with 12 bases between them. CDR1 and CDR2 (germline): SQVTM, ANQGSEA. CDR3 size: 13 residues. CDR3 residues: CSVTGVESYEQYF. The CDR3 DNA follows: TGCAGCGTTACTGGCGTGGAATCCTACGAGCAGTACTTC.

At least ten counts were recorded for this clonotype. J is TRBJ1-2 and V is TRBV7-2, with D hard to call. Trimming took 5 bases from V and 4 from J, leaving 17 bases between them. Germline CDR1 and CDR2: SGHTA and FQGNSA. This CDR3 is 15 amino acids long. CDR3 bases: TGTGCCAGCAGCCCGACAAACTCGTTGGGCTATGGCTACACCTTC. As protein: CASSPTNSLGYGYTF.

At least ten counts were recorded for this clonotype. J is TRBJ1-4 and V is TRBV3-1; D remains ambiguous. The CDR3 totals 16 residues. From germline, CDR1 is LGHDT and CDR2 YNNKEL (reference sequence). Trimming stripped 0 bases from V and 6 bases from J, with 14 bases between. As DNA, the CDR3 is TGTGCCAGCAGCCAAGATTGGAGGGTTACCTATGAAAAACTGTTTTTT. It translates to CASSQDWRVTYEKLFF.